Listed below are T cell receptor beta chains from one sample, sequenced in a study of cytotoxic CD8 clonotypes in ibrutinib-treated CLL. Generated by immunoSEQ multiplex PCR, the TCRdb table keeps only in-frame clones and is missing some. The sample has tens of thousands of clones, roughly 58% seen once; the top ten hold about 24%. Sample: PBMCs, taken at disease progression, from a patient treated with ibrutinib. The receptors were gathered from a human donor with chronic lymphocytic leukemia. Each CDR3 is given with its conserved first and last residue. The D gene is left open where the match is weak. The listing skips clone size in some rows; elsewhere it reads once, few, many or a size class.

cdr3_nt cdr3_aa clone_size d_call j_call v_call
TGTGCCAGCAGTTTTAGGGGAAGATACGAGCAGTACTTC CASSFRGRYEQYF . . TRBJ2-7 TRBV27
TGTGCCAGCAGACCCGTTACAGGGGGCTATGGCTACACCTTC CASRPVTGGYGYTF once TRBD1 TRBJ1-2 TRBV28
TGTGCCAGCAGTTACTCGAGGCAGGGTAACTATGGCTACACCTTC CASSYSRQGNYGYTF . . TRBJ1-2 TRBV6-5
TGTGCCAGCATCGGGTCAAACATTCAGTACTTC CASIGSNIQYF . . TRBJ2-4 TRBV2
TGCGCCAGCACAACGGGACTACGTTACAATGAGCAGTTCTTC CASTTGLRYNEQFF . TRBD2 TRBJ2-1 TRBV10-1
TGTGCCAGCAGCTTTAGTACGGTGCCCACAGATACGCAGTATTTT CASSFSTVPTDTQYF . . TRBJ2-3 TRBV11-2
TGTGCCAGTAGAGACAGGGGGGCCGGGGAGCTGTTTTTT CASRDRGAGELFF . TRBD1 TRBJ2-2 TRBV19
TGTGCCAGCCTGAACTACGGTGAGCAGTTCTTC CASLNYGEQFF few . TRBJ2-1 TRBV27
TGTGCCAGCAGTGGGAGGAGGGGGGCTAGCACAGATACGCAGTATTTT CASSGRRGASTDTQYF . . TRBJ2-3 TRBV2
TGTGCCACCAGCAGGCCGGGACGGCAAGAGACCCAGTACTTC CATSRPGRQETQYF . . TRBJ2-5 TRBV15
TGTGCCAGCAGTGAATCAGTGACAGGGCCCACAGATACGCAGTATTTT CASSESVTGPTDTQYF . TRBD1 TRBJ2-3 TRBV25-1
TGTGCCAGCAGCCTCGGACAGGCTTCAACTAATGAAAAACTGTTTTTT CASSLGQASTNEKLFF . TRBD1 TRBJ1-4 TRBV5-8
TGCGCCAGCAGCCAAACTACTAGCGGGCACAATGAGCAGTTCTTC CASSQTTSGHNEQFF . TRBD2 TRBJ2-1 TRBV4-3
TGTGCCAGCAGCTTAGCACGACAGTACGAGCAGTACTTC CASSLARQYEQYF . . TRBJ2-7 TRBV7-2
TGTGCCAGCAGCTCCACAGGGGGCAATGAGCAGTTCTTC CASSSTGGNEQFF few TRBD1 TRBJ2-1 TRBV7-9
TGTGCCAGCAGCGGGGGGACTAGCGGAAATTACGAGCAGTACTTC CASSGGTSGNYEQYF . TRBD2 TRBJ2-7 TRBV9
TGTGCCAGTAGTATCCCGGGAGCAGACAATGAGCAGTTCTTC CASSIPGADNEQFF few . TRBJ2-1 TRBV19
TGTGCCAGCAGTCCCCGGGGGCCCGGGGGTCCCCTCCACTTT CASSPRGPGGPLHF . . TRBJ1-6 TRBV13
TGTGCCAGCAGCTTGCGGCCAGGGATGACCTACGAGCAGTACTTC CASSLRPGMTYEQYF few . TRBJ2-7 TRBV5-6
TGTGCCAGCAGCCAAGAACTACCCGTCTCCTACAATGAGCAGTTCTTC CASSQELPVSYNEQFF . . TRBJ2-1 TRBV14
TGTGCCAGCAGACGACAGGGGTTGGGCTACACCTTC CASRRQGLGYTF . TRBD1 TRBJ1-2 TRBV6-1
TGTGCCAGCAGAAGGACAGGTGGCGAGACCCAGTACTTC CASRRTGGETQYF . TRBD1 TRBJ2-5 TRBV6-6
TGTGCCAGCAGCCCTGATAGCGGGATACCCGGGGAGCTGTTTTTT CASSPDSGIPGELFF once TRBD2 TRBJ2-2 TRBV7-8
TGTGCCAGCAGTTTAACCAGGGGGCACGGCAATGAGCAGTTCTTC CASSLTRGHGNEQFF . TRBD1 TRBJ2-1 TRBV27
TGTGCCAGCAGCTTGCAGGGAGGGGGGACCCAGTACTTC CASSLQGGGTQYF few . TRBJ2-5 TRBV5-6
TGTGCCAGCGGGGCAGGAGCCTACGAGCAGTACTTC CASGAGAYEQYF . . TRBJ2-7 TRBV6-6
TGCGCCAGCAAGGAGGGGGCGGAGACCCAGTACTTC CASKEGAETQYF . . TRBJ2-5 TRBV5-1